The 11 T cell receptor beta chains below all came from one sample that was sequenced in a study of regulatory T cells in long-lasting Graves disease. Combining iRepertoire HTBI primers with Arm-PCR of CDR3 regions, the authors built TCR beta libraries. TCRdb called the multiplex PCR reads again in MiXCR, with one record for every CDR3 protein. Of approximately 560,000 distinct CDR3 sequences listed, about 16% were seen once; the top ten hold more than 10%. Time point in this sample: newly diagnosed GD, antithyroid drugs for less than 3 months. PBMCs were the source of the RNA used for TCR sequencing. The data were also submitted as part of a second study, on T cells in Graves' hyperthyroidism and ophthalmopathy.

The sequenced sample was peripheral blood mononuclear cells (PBMCs), obtained at new diagnosis, from a patient treated with antithyroid drugs. These receptors were obtained from a man between 18 and 35 years old with Graves disease.

This clonotype was found a few times. The CDR3 protein is CASSAPAYEQYF. Here the CDR3 DNA reads TGTGCCAGCAGTGCCCCGGCCTACGAGCAGTACTTC. The J gene is TRBJ2-7, the V gene TRBV2; no clear D. V was clipped by 4 bases and J by 2 bases, with 6 bases between them. Germline CDR1 is SNHLY and CDR2 is FYNNEI. The CDR3 runs to 12 residues.

J is TRBJ2-7 and V is TRBV10-3; D remains unclear. CDR3 length equals 13 residues. The V gene lost 3 bases and the J gene lost 3 bases, with 9 bases spanning the gap. Germline CDR1 is ENHRY and CDR2 is SYGVKD. The CDR3 loop reads CAISDVGLYEQYF. CDR3 DNA sequence: TGTGCCATCAGTGACGTAGGGCTCTACGAGCAGTACTTC.

The table lists this clonotype with many counts. The rearrangement joins TRBV3-1 to TRBJ1-1; D uncertain. This CDR3 has 12 amino acids. Germline assignment: CDR1 LGHDT and CDR2 YNNKEL (reference sequence). Trimming stripped 0 bases from V and 4 bases from J, with 3 bases between. The CDR3, as DNA: TGTGCCAGCAGCCAAGACCTCACTGAAGCTTTCTTT. This sequence encodes CASSQDLTEAFF.

For this clonotype: A far larger clone is one nucleotide away, so this likely arose from a read error. The CDR3 region has the DNA TGTGCCAGCAGCCCATATGGGTCTAGCGGACTCTACAATGAGCAGTCCTTC. This encodes CASSPYGSSGLYNEQSF. The V call is TRBV11-2, the J call TRBJ2-5; the match to TRBD2 covers 7 bases. Germline assignment: CDR1 SGHAT and CDR2 FQNNGV. The CDR3 loop spans 17 amino acids.

The sample holds many counts of this clonotype. The J gene is TRBJ2-5, the V gene TRBV5-1; TRBD2 matches 7 bases. Judging by the DNA end, TRBJ2-1 fits better; the J call may be wrong. Per the germline V gene, CDR1 is SGHRS and CDR2 is YFSETQ. This CDR3 comprises 16 residues. The CDR3 loop is CASSFGGRGPLNEQFF. In DNA, the CDR3 is TGCGCCAGCAGCTTTGGCGGGAGAGGGCCCCTCAATGAGCAGTTCTTC.

This clonotype was observed a few times. This chain connects TRBV6-5 to TRBJ2-7; TRBD2 aligns across 8 bases. This CDR3 has 14 residues. The junction had 2 bases not matched to a gene; V was cut back by 2 bases and J by 2 bases. Per germline, CDR1 MNHEY and CDR2 SVGAGI. Written as DNA, the CDR3 is TGTGCCAGCAGTTACACTAGCGGACCCTACGAGCAGTACTTC. Amino acid sequence: CASSYTSGPYEQYF.

The chain is built from TRBV29-1 and TRBJ2-1; no firm D call. Germline V CDR1 and CDR2: SQVTM, ANQGSEA. CDR3 length equals 13 residues. V was shortened by 7 bases and J by 1 base, with 11 bases between the two germline ends. The chain's CDR3 is CSAQSLSYNEQFF. CDR3 sequence (DNA): TGCAGCGCCCAATCGTTGTCCTACAATGAGCAGTTCTTC.

This clonotype occurred many times. The chain carries TRBV25-1 and TRBJ2-5; 8 bases are a match to TRBD1. Trimming removed 2 bases from V and 4 bases from J; junction bases left unmatched: 3. This CDR3 is 14 amino acids long. Germline assignment: CDR1 MGHDK and CDR2 SYGVNS. The CDR3 nucleotides are TGTGCCAGCAGTGAAATCGGACAGGGAGAGACCCAGTACTTC. Protein sequence: CASSEIGQGETQYF.

A few counts support this clonotype. J is TRBJ2-5 and V is TRBV12-3 or TRBV12-4; D is perhaps TRBD1 (6 bases). Trimming took off 5 bases at V and 4 bases at J, with 17 bases between the two ends. The CDR3 sequence is 15 residues long. CDR3 nucleotides: TGTGCCAGCAGTAACCCCAGCAGGGGATTAGAGACCCAGTACTTC. It yields the protein CASSNPSRGLETQYF.

This chain links TRBV6-5 with TRBJ2-7, with D possibly matching TRBD1 (5 bases). Trimming took 2 bases from V and 6 from J, leaving 29 bases between them. The CDR3 has 19 amino acids. Looked up from germline, CDR1 is MNHEY and CDR2 is SVGAGI. CDR3: CASSYQMKNPKYRQSEQYF. The CDR3 DNA follows: TGTGCCAGCAGTTACCAAATGAAAAACCCCAAATACCGACAGTCCGAGCAGTACTTC.

This clonotype was detected many times. The rearrangement links TRBV7-2 to TRBJ2-5; tentatively, D is TRBD2 (6 bases). The CDR3 is 13 residues long. The germline CDR1 and CDR2 sequences are SGHTA and FQGNSA. V lost 5 bases and J lost 3, with 10 bases in between. The CDR3 sequence is CASSGGFKETQYF. The CDR3 DNA follows: TGTGCCAGCAGCGGGGGGTTTAAAGAGACCCAGTACTTC.